A single sample gave rise to the 4 T cell receptor beta chains below, sequenced in a study of neurological immune-mediated disorders. In TCRdb, the 5' RACE reads were re-called with MiXCR into one record per CDR3 protein. Of fewer than 80,000 distinct CDR3 sequences in the sample, roughly 4.8% are singletons; the top ten hold 3.4%. Sequencing used PBMCs. The receptors here all came from a woman aged 50 to 65 with multiple sclerosis.

The table lists this clonotype with many counts. The V gene is TRBV7-4, the J gene TRBJ1-2, with 9 bases aligning to TRBD1. This CDR3 comprises 13 residues. Trimming removed 9 bases from V and 8 bases from J; junction bases left unmatched: 10. Germline lookup yields CDR1 SGHVT and CDR2 SQSDAQ. The CDR3 sequence is CARGTGIRYGYTF. The CDR3, as DNA: TGTGCCAGGGGGACAGGGATTCGTTACGGCTACACCTTC.

In its sample, this clonotype was seen a few times. V usage is TRBV20-1 and J usage is TRBJ1-6, with a possible D match to TRBD1 (5 bases). CDR3 length: 15 residues. With 4 bases removed from V and 10 bases from J, the gap between germline ends came to 20 bases. Germline-derived CDR1 and CDR2 are DFQATT and SNEGSKA (reference sequence). The CDR3 region has the DNA TGCAGTGCTACCCCGGGGACGGGCTCGGGGTCACCCCTCCACTTT. It yields the protein CSATPGTGSGSPLHF.

This clonotype occurred many times. The chain employs TRBV20-1 and TRBJ1-2; D is possibly TRBD1 (5 bases). The germline V and J ends were trimmed by 1 base and 6 bases, with 9 bases remaining between them. The CDR3 runs 12 residues. Germline V gene lookup returns CDR1 DFQATT and CDR2 SNEGSKA (reference sequence). The CDR3 loop reads CSARAEGNGYTF. In DNA, the CDR3 is TGCAGTGCTAGAGCCGAGGGGAATGGCTACACCTTC.

The chain has TRBV20-1 and TRBJ2-2; D gene uncertain. V lost 4 bases, J lost 7 bases, and 28 bases lay in between. This CDR3 has 18 residues. Germline V gives CDR1 DFQATT, CDR2 SNEGSKA (reference sequence). This CDR3 is CSAITVKKVTLSIGELFF. CDR3 coding DNA: TGCAGTGCTATAACTGTGAAAAAGGTGACCCTTAGTATCGGGGAGCTGTTTTTT.